Below, one TCR beta chain is given with its context. What it binds is unknown. Trimming pared 4 bases from V and 8 bases from J, leaving 9 bases between. The CDR3 is 12 residues long. CDR1 and CDR2 from the germline V gene are SGHDN and FVKESK. Using its own MiXCR run on the 5' RACE reads, TCRdb lists one record per CDR3 protein. This table has fewer than 600,000 distinct CDR3 sequences, less than 25% appearing once. The sample originates from a study of T-cell memory formation after mild COVID-19. Broader study findings: There were some responding clones in pre-infection memory, which suggested that cross-reactive memory had joined. Shrinking CD4+ clones were chiefly CM and EM; CD8+ ones were chiefly EMRA. Clones shrinking between day 15 and 85 showed a balanced CD4/CD8 split, and those that grew later tilted toward CD4+.

The sequence derives from an adult woman who had mild COVID-19 (a few samples of this study predate the infection). Cell type and time point are not known. The chain combines TRBV14 with TRBJ2-1; no firm D call. Material: PBMCs or a T cell subset sorted from them (not recorded which). As DNA, the CDR3 is TGTGCCAGCAGCCTCATCGGGTATGAGCAGTTCTTC. It encodes CASSLIGYEQFF.